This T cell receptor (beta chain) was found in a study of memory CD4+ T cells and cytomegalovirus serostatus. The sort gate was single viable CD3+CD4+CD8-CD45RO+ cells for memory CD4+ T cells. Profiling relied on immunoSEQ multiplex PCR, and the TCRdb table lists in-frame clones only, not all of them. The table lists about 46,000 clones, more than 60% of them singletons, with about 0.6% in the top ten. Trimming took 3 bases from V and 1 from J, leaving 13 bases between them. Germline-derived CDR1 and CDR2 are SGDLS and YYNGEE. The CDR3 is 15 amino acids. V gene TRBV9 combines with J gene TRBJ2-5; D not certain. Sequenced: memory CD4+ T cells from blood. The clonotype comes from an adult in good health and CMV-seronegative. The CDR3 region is CASSARTSTQETQYF. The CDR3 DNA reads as TGTGCCAGCAGCGCAAGGACGTCCACCCAAGAGACCCAGTACTTC.